This is a list of T cell receptor beta chains from one sample in a study of blood T cell repertoires in COVID-19. Here immunoSEQ multiplex PCR was the method, and the copy in TCRdb shows in-frame clones only, minus some. Of approximately 430,000 clones listed, 86% are singletons. Sequenced input: peripheral blood. Every receptor here comes from a woman in her thirties with active or convalescent COVID-19. Each CDR3 is given with its conserved first and last residue. A D gene is named only where the DNA matches it firmly. Rows give clone size only sometimes, using once, few, many, or a class for an expanded clone.

CDR3aa | CDR3nt | j_gene | d_gene | abundance | v_gene
CAWSISRGGYTF | TGTGCCTGGAGCATCTCAAGGGGTGGCTACACCTTC | TRBJ1-2 | - | - | TRBV30
CASSGDYIYYEQYF | TGCGCCAGCAGCGGGGACTATATATACTACGAGCAGTACTTC | TRBJ2-7 | TRBD2 | - | TRBV5-1
CAISESQVNQPQHF | TGTGCCATCAGTGAGTCACAGGTCAATCAGCCCCAGCATTTT | TRBJ1-5 | - | once | TRBV10-3
CASSKTTPNTEAFF | TGTGCCAGCAGCAAGACAACCCCGAACACTGAAGCTTTCTTT | TRBJ1-1 | - | - | TRBV6-5
CASSIMASGNTKNIQYF | TGTGCCAGTAGTATAATGGCTAGCGGGAACACCAAAAACATTCAGTACTTC | TRBJ2-4 | TRBD2 | - | TRBV19
CASSSRQGAGYGYTF | TGTGCCAGCAGTTCTCGACAGGGGGCAGGCTATGGCTACACCTTC | TRBJ1-2 | TRBD1 | - | TRBV28
CASSVQGYQPQHF | TGTGCCAGCAGTGTCCAGGGATATCAGCCCCAGCATTTT | TRBJ1-5 | - | - | TRBV2
CASSIWTSANEQFF | TGTGCCAGTAGTATATGGACTAGCGCGAATGAGCAGTTCTTC | TRBJ2-1 | TRBD2 | - | TRBV19
CASSLAPGNGYTF | TGTGCCAGCAGCTTAGCGCCGGGGAATGGCTACACCTTC | TRBJ1-2 | - | - | TRBV7-8
CASSISGRGSQETQYF | TGTGCCAGTAGTATTTCTGGCAGGGGGTCCCAAGAGACCCAGTACTTC | TRBJ2-5 | TRBD1 | - | TRBV19
CATSGYTRELFF | TGTGCCACCAGTGGATACACCCGGGAGCTGTTTTTT | TRBJ2-2 | - | once | TRBV24-1
CASSPGTREETQYF | TGTGCCAGCAGCCCCGGGACTAGAGAAGAGACCCAGTACTTC | TRBJ2-5 | TRBD2 | - | TRBV4-2
CASSYDSTRGLFF | TGTGCCAGCAGTTACGACTCGACCAGGGGTCTGTTTTTT | TRBJ1-4 | - | - | TRBV6-5
CASSQELGYSGNTIYF | TGTGCCAGCAGCCAAGAGCTGGGCTACTCTGGAAACACCATATATTTT | TRBJ1-3 | - | - | TRBV3-1/TRBV3-2
CASSQQGVGVPLHF | TGTGCCAGCAGCCAACAGGGGGTGGGGGTACCCCTCCACTTT | TRBJ1-6 | TRBD1 | - | TRBV4-2
CASSFTGANYGYTF | TGTGCCAGCAGCTTCACGGGAGCTAACTATGGCTACACCTTC | TRBJ1-2 | - | - | TRBV11-1
CATSRATGTGYTGELFF | TGTGCCACCAGCAGAGCAACCGGGACAGGGTACACCGGGGAGCTGTTTTTT | TRBJ2-2 | TRBD1 | - | TRBV15
CASSPGTGFTEAFF | TGCGCCAGCAGCCCCGGGACAGGGTTTACTGAAGCTTTCTTT | TRBJ1-1 | TRBD1 | - | TRBV5-1
CASSEVAGIMETQYF | TGTGCCAGCTCAGAGGTAGCGGGAATAATGGAGACCCAGTACTTC | TRBJ2-5 | TRBD2 | - | TRBV18
CASSFPAVSSYNEQFF | TGTGCCAGCAGTTTCCCAGCGGTGAGCTCCTACAATGAGCAGTTCTTC | TRBJ2-1 | - | - | TRBV6-2/TRBV6-3
CASSPQTLGEQYF | TGCGCCAGCAGCCCCCAGACTCTAGGCGAGCAGTACTTC | TRBJ2-7 | - | - | TRBV4-1
CASSPRQGMRNTEAFF | TGTGCCAGCTCACCACGGCAGGGGATGAGGAACACTGAAGCTTTCTTT | TRBJ1-1 | - | - | TRBV18
CSVEREAGNEQFF | TGCAGCGTTGAGCGGGAGGCAGGGAATGAGCAGTTCTTC | TRBJ2-1 | TRBD2 | - | TRBV29-1
CARSSGTFF | TGTGCCAGAAGCTCGGGGACTTTCTTT | TRBJ1-1 | - | - | TRBV5-3
CASSTGQPGVQFF | TGTGCCAGCAGTACGGGACAGCCCGGCGTGCAGTTCTTC | TRBJ2-1 | TRBD1 | - | TRBV6-5
CASSPGTSGGDSPRTDTQYF | TGTGCCAGCAGCCCAGGGACTAGCGGGGGGGATAGCCCTCGCACAGATACGCAGTATTTT | TRBJ2-3 | TRBD2 | - | TRBV9
CASSQGFTNEKLFF | TGCGCCAGCAGCCAGGGGTTCACTAATGAAAAACTGTTTTTT | TRBJ1-4 | - | - | TRBV5-1
CASSEVSNTDTQYF | TGTGCCAGCAGTGAAGTGTCCAACACAGATACGCAGTATTTT | TRBJ2-3 | - | - | TRBV6-1
CASSLGWTGSSPLHF | TGTGCCAGCAGCTTAGGGTGGACAGGCAGTTCACCCCTCCACTTT | TRBJ1-6 | TRBD1 | once | TRBV7-9
CASSDGGAYEQYF | TGTGCCAGCAGTGATGGGGGCGCGTACGAGCAGTACTTC | TRBJ2-7 | - | - | TRBV25-1
CASSLMRAGTNEKLFF | TGCGCCAGCAGCTTGATGAGGGCGGGCACTAATGAAAAACTGTTTTTT | TRBJ1-4 | - | - | TRBV5-1
CSVGDRNYGYTF | TGCAGCGTTGGGGACAGGAACTATGGCTACACCTTC | TRBJ1-2 | TRBD1 | few | TRBV29-1
CASRLQGTGELFF | TGTGCCAGCAGGTTACAGGGCACCGGGGAGCTGTTTTTT | TRBJ2-2 | - | - | TRBV7-9
CASSFTDRNTEAFF | TGTGCCAGCAGCTTTACGGACAGGAACACTGAAGCTTTCTTT | TRBJ1-1 | - | - | TRBV7-9
CASSARGSGNTIYF | TGTGCCAGCAGTGCCAGGGGCTCTGGAAACACCATATATTTT | TRBJ1-3 | - | - | TRBV27
CASSLGQYNSPLHF | TGTGCCAGCAGTTTGGGCCAATATAATTCACCCCTCCACTTT | TRBJ1-6 | - | - | TRBV6-5
CASSGQVGITEAFF | TGTGCCAGTAGTGGACAGGTTGGGATCACTGAAGCTTTCTTT | TRBJ1-1 | TRBD1 | - | TRBV19
CASRIRTAEAFF | TGTGCCAGCCGGATTAGGACAGCTGAAGCTTTCTTT | TRBJ1-1 | - | - | TRBV28
CATGRTSGTNEQFF | TGTGCCACCGGGCGGACTAGCGGGACAAATGAGCAGTTCTTC | TRBJ2-1 | TRBD2 | - | TRBV15
CAISRVGGSTDTQYF | TGTGCCATCAGTCGTGTGGGGGGAAGCACAGATACGCAGTATTTT | TRBJ2-3 | - | - | TRBV10-3
CSASSGAQGSYGYTF | TGCAGTGCTAGTTCAGGGGCACAGGGGAGCTATGGCTACACCTTC | TRBJ1-2 | TRBD1 | - | TRBV20-1
CASSELEGQYVAQHF | TGTGCCAGCAGTGAATTGGAGGGCCAATACGTAGCCCAGCATTTT | TRBJ1-5 | - | - | TRBV2
CASNQGYEQYF | TGTGCCAGCAACCAGGGTTACGAGCAGTACTTC | TRBJ2-7 | - | - | TRBV6-5
CASTPQGGETQYF | TGTGCCAGTACCCCCCAGGGGGGAGAGACCCAGTACTTC | TRBJ2-5 | - | - | TRBV19
CATSTGTDTQYF | TGTGCCACCAGCACAGGGACAGATACGCAGTATTTT | TRBJ2-3 | - | once | TRBV24-1
CASGKGSSSLEAFF | TGTGCCAGCGGGAAAGGGAGCTCATCCTTAGAAGCTTTCTTT | TRBJ1-1 | - | - | TRBV2
CASSPVPGQGGNYGYTF | TGTGCCAGCTCACCCGTCCCCGGACAGGGAGGTAACTATGGCTACACCTTC | TRBJ1-2 | TRBD1 | - | TRBV18